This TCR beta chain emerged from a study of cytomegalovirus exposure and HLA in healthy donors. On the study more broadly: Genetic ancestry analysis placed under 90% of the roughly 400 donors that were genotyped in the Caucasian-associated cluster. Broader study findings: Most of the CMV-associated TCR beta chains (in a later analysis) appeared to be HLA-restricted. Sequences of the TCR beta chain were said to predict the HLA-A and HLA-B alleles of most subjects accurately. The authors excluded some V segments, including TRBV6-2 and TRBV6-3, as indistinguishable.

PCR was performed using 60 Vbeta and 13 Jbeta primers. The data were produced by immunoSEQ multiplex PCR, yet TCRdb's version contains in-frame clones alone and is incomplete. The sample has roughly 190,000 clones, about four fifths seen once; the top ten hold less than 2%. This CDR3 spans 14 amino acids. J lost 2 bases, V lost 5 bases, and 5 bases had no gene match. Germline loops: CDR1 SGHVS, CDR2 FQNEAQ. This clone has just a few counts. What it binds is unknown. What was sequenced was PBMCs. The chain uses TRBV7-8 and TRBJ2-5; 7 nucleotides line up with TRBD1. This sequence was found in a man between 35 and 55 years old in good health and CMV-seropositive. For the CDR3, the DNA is TGTGCCAGCAGCGGACGGGACAGACAAGAGACCCAGTACTTC. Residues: CASSGRDRQETQYF.